The sequence of this T cell receptor (beta chain) was determined in a study of cytomegalovirus exposure and HLA in healthy donors. With 60 Vbeta and 13 Jbeta primers, the PCR was carried out. Method: immunoSEQ multiplex PCR; TCRdb's copy keeps in-frame clones and lacks some. The sample contains under 200,000 clones, approximately 82% of which appear only once. A note on this clone: Its antigen remains unidentified.

CDR1 is LNHDA, CDR2 SQIVND, per germline (reference sequence). The V and J ends lost 4 bases and 2 bases respectively, with 9 bases between them. The CDR3 extends over 14 amino acids. Study outcomes and limitations: Common viral pathogens (according to a later analysis) appeared linked to several of the most significant clusters.

The sequenced material came from PBMCs. This TCR derives from a woman aged 18 to 35 in good health and CMV-seropositive. This chain joins TRBV19 and TRBJ1-3; no clear D gene. CDR3 coding DNA: TGTGCCAGTAGTACCGGGAATGCTGGAAACACCATATATTTT. Protein: CASSTGNAGNTIYF.